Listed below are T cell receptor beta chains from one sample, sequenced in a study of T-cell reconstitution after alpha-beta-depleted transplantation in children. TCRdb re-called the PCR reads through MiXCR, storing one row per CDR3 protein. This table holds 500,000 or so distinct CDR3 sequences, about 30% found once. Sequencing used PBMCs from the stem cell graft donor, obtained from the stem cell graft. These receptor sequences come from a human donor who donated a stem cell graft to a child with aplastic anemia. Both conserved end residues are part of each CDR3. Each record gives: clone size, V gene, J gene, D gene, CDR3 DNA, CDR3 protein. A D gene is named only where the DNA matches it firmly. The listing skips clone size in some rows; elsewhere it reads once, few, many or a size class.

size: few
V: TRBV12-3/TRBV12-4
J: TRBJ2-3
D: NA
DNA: TGTGCCAGCAGTCCCCCATTGGAAGATACGCAGTATTTT
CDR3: CASSPPLEDTQYF

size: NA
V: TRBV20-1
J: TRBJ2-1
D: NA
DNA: TGCAGTGCCGAGGTGGCGGGACGAAAGGGAAATGAGCAGTTCTTC
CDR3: CSAEVAGRKGNEQFF

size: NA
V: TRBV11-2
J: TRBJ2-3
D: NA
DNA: TGTGCCAGCAGCTTAGATTATGCAGACACAGATACGCAGTATTTT
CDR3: CASSLDYADTDTQYF

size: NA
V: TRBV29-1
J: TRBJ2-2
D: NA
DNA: TGCAGCGTGCGGAGCGGGCCAACGAACACCGGGGAGCTGTTTTTT
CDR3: CSVRSGPTNTGELFF

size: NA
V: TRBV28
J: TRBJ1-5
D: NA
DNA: TGTGCCAGCAGTTCCCCTCCTGTGCTAGGGATTCGAAGCAATCAGCCCCAGCATTTT
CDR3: CASSSPPVLGIRSNQPQHF

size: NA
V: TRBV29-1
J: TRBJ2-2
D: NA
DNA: TGCAGCGCCGGGACGGAGACCGGGGAGCTGTTTTTT
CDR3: CSAGTETGELFF

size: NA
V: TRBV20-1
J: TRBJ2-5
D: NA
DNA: TGCAGTGCTAGAGACCCCCCCGGGACTTCTCAAGAGACCCAGTACTTC
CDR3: CSARDPPGTSQETQYF

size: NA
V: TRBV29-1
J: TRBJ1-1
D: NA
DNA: TGCAGCGTTGATATATCGGCGGTTGAAGCTTTCTTT
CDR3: CSVDISAVEAFF

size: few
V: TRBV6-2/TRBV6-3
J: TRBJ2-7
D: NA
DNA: TGTGCCAGCAGTTACTCAGCGAGACAGACCTACGAGCAGTACTTC
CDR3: CASSYSARQTYEQYF

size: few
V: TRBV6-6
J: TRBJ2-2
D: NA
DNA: TGTGCCAGCAGTTATGTCGGTCTCGGGGAGCTGTTTTTT
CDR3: CASSYVGLGELFF

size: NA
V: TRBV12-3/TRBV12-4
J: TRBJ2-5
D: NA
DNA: TGTGCCAGCAGTTTGGAAGACAGGGGAGGGGAGACCCAGTACTTC
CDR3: CASSLEDRGGETQYF

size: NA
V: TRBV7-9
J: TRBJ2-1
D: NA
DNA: TGTGCCAGCAGCTTATTACAGGGTGGCCACAATGAGCAGTTCTTC
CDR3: CASSLLQGGHNEQFF

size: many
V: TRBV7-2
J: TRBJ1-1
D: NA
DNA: TGTGCCAGCAGCTTAGAAATGATGAACACTGAAGCTTTCTTT
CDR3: CASSLEMMNTEAFF

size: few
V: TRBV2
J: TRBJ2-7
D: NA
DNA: TGTGCCAGCAGTGACCCCAGGGACGAGCAGTACTTC
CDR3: CASSDPRDEQYF

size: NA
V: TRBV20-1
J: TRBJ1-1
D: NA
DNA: TGCAGTGCTAGAGATGGGGTGGGGATTGGCACTGAAGCTTTCTTT
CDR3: CSARDGVGIGTEAFF

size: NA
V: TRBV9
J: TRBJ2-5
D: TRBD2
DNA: TGTGCCAGCAGCATCCCCCGGACTAGCGGTGCGCAGGAGACCCAGTACTTC
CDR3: CASSIPRTSGAQETQYF

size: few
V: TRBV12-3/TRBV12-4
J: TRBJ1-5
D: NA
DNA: TGTGCCAGCAGTCTGAGGGGGATCAATCAGCCCCAGCATTTT
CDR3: CASSLRGINQPQHF

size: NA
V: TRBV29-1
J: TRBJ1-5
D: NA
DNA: TGCAGCGTTGCTGATCGAGGGTTTGGCAATCAGCCCCAGCATTTT
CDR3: CSVADRGFGNQPQHF

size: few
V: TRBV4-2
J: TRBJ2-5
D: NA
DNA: TGTGCCAGCAGCCAAGCGGCGCCGAAGGGAGAGACCCAGTACTTC
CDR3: CASSQAAPKGETQYF

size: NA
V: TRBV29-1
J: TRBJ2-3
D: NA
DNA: TGCAGCGTTGCCCAGGGTAGTATCACAGATACGCAGTATTTT
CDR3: CSVAQGSITDTQYF

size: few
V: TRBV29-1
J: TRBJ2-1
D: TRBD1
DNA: TGCAGCGCGGGAAGCGACAGGGGCTACAATGAGCAGTTCTTC
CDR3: CSAGSDRGYNEQFF

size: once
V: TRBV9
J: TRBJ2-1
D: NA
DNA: TGTGCCAGCAGCGTATCCGGGACTCGAGCCTACAATGAGCAGTTCTTC
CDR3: CASSVSGTRAYNEQFF

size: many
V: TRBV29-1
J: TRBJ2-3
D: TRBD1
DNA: TGCAGCGTCGTTCCTGGGGAATACAGGGGACGCACAGATACGCAGTATTTT
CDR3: CSVVPGEYRGRTDTQYF

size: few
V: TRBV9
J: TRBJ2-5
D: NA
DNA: TGTGCCAGCAGCGTTGGGGGGCTAGCTGATAAAGAGACCCAGTACTTC
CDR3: CASSVGGLADKETQYF

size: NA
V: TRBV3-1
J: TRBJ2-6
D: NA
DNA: TGTGCCAGCAGCCAAGAGGGGGTCGGGGCCAACGTCCTGACTTTC
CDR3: CASSQEGVGANVLTF